The TCR beta chain under discussion was sequenced for a study of cytomegalovirus exposure and HLA in healthy donors. Study information: The same platform used for the roughly 610 first-cohort repertoires was also used for the 100 to 150 validation repertoires, as a later analysis reported.

Only in-frame clones appear in the TCRdb table, and some are missing; sequencing was by immunoSEQ multiplex PCR. Among fewer than 250,000 clones listed, approximately 87% were seen once. About this clone itself: What it binds is not known.

V shed 4 bases, J shed 10 bases, and the junction held 7 bases outside the gene matches. This CDR3 contains 16 residues. CDR1 is SEHNR, CDR2 FQNEAQ, per germline (reference sequence). Overall study findings and caveats: Reports indicated that the classifier achieved high specificity and sensitivity in diagnosing cytomegalovirus status. Among TCR sequences, most were rare, though some public TCRs appeared in many donors.

This receptor was taken from a man between 18 and 35 years old in good health and CMV-seronegative. The chain couples TRBV7-9 to TRBJ2-1; TRBD2 aligns across 16 bases. Sequencing was performed on PBMCs. The CDR3 nucleotides read TGTGCCAGCAGCTCCGGGACTAGCGGGGGGGCCTGGGAGCAGTTCTTC. Residues: CASSSGTSGGAWEQFF.